This T cell receptor (beta chain) was recorded in a study of CD8 T cells in ankylosing spondylitis. Study conclusions and caveats: A TCR beta motif made of under 10 highly homologous variants seemed typical of ankylosing spondylitis blood. Disease-linked clones bore a CD8+ phenotype and were relatively rare in peripheral blood. The study looked at matched synovial fluid samples from ankylosing spondylitis patients. Disease-linked clones were reported to be significantly enriched there.

Generation of TCR beta libraries employed quantitative 5'-RACE incorporating molecular barcodes. TCRdb processed the 5' RACE reads anew with MiXCR; each CDR3 protein has one entry. This table holds approximately 300,000 distinct CDR3 sequences, around 8% found once. The V end lost 4 bases, the J end lost 0 bases, and 7 bases lay between the germline ends. Germline loops: CDR1 SGHRS, CDR2 YFSETQ. The CDR3 is 14 amino acids. This clonotype was recorded at least ten times. Its antigen is unknown. This TCR came from a male donor with ankylosing spondylitis. The chain employs TRBV5-1 and TRBJ1-4; D is undetermined. The sample consisted of blood, either unsorted or a sorted T cell fraction (not recorded which). In DNA form, the CDR3 reads TGCGCCAGCAGCCGGGCCTCAACTAATGAAAAACTGTTTTTT. Translation: CASSRASTNEKLFF.